This TCR beta chain was recovered during a study of blood T cell repertoires in COVID-19. At the level of the study: From the United States, Italy and Spain came samples of acute and convalescent COVID-19. From T cells, B-cell-depleted T cells, or PBMCs came the material, which was cDNA or gDNA.

From germline, CDR1 is SGHTA and CDR2 FQGNSA. V shed 5 bases and J shed 3 bases, with 13 bases lying between them. The CDR3 is 15 residues long. Study processing details: Reference gene primer amplification in the assay estimated nucleated cell counts. Profiled with immunoSEQ multiplex PCR; TCRdb holds only in-frame clones, not every one. V and J calls and clone size come straight from that table; D and trimming were deduced from the DNA. The table includes over 200,000 clones, 85% to 90% detected once. In assigning cohorts, the study relied on participant-reported clinical history. This chain connects TRBV7-2 to TRBJ2-2, with TRBD2 as a possible D gene (5 bases). This sequence was found in a woman between 45 and 65 years old in a cohort exposed to, infected with or recovered from COVID-19 (not recorded which). The sample consisted of PBMCs or T cells enriched from blood (not recorded which). CDR3 amino acids: CASSPSGIYTGELFF. DNA for the CDR3: TGTGCCAGCAGCCCGTCGGGGATTTACACCGGGGAGCTGTTTTTT.